A single sample gave rise to the 13 T cell receptor beta chains below, sequenced in a study of blood T cell repertoires in COVID-19. TCRdb keeps only in-frame clones here, not all; method: immunoSEQ multiplex PCR. This sample has 150,000 to 200,000 clones, with roughly 90% found just once. The sample comprised peripheral blood. These receptors were collected from a man in his 60s with acute or convalescent COVID-19.

This clone was detected once. The chain has TRBV10-3 and TRBJ2-5, with 9 bases that match TRBD2. Germline loops: CDR1 ENHRY, CDR2 SYGVKD. V lost 0 bases and J lost 5; bases outside the gene matches: 4. The length of the CDR3 is 15 residues. CDR3 sequence reads: CAISESTSGLETQYF. DNA for the CDR3: TGTGCCATCAGTGAGTCCACTAGCGGGCTGGAGACCCAGTACTTC.

V usage is TRBV28 and J usage is TRBJ2-3; 7 bases map to TRBD1. The CDR3 length is 15 residues. Germline V gene data show CDR1 as MDHEN and CDR2 as SYDVKM. J lost 6 bases, V lost 2 bases, and 8 bases had no gene match. CDR3 DNA sequence: TGTGCCAGCAGTTTACCGGCAGGGGGTGTGGATACGCAGTATTTT. Amino acids: CASSLPAGGVDTQYF.

The chain carries TRBV2 and TRBJ2-7; TRBD2 matches at 13 bases. V was clipped by 7 bases and J by 5 bases; unmatched bases: 5. This CDR3 region has 14 residues. Looked up from germline, CDR1 is SNHLY and CDR2 is FYNNEI. CDR3 protein: CASTLGTSGNEQYF. CDR3 sequence (DNA): TGTGCCAGCACCTTAGGGACTAGCGGGAACGAGCAGTACTTC.

The chain uses TRBV11-2 and TRBJ1-4; D remains unclear. This CDR3 has 12 amino acids. CDR1 is SGHAT and CDR2 is FQNNGV in the germline V gene. The ends were cut back, 0 bases at V and 8 bases at J, with 4 bases in the middle. CDR3 sequence reads: CASSLEREKLFF. Written as DNA, the CDR3 is TGTGCCAGCAGCTTAGAGAGGGAAAAACTGTTTTTT.

This chain joins TRBV5-4 and TRBJ2-1; 7 bases match TRBD2. The CDR3 totals 13 residues. Unmatched junction bases numbered 3, after V lost 1 base and J lost 8 bases. Per the germline V gene, CDR1 is SGHNT and CDR2 is YYREEE (reference sequence). CDR3 DNA sequence: TGTGCCAGCAGCTTGCAGGCGGGGGATGAGCAGTTCTTC. It specifies CASSLQAGDEQFF.

The genes are TRBV4-2 and TRBJ1-5; the D is unclear. Germline loops: CDR1 LGHNA, CDR2 YNFKEQ. Trimming removed 0 bases at V and 4 bases at J, with 10 bases between. The CDR3 is 15 amino acids. The CDR3 nucleotides are TGTGCCAGCAGCCAAGAGGTCAGGCAAAATCAGCCCCAGCATTTT. Protein: CASSQEVRQNQPQHF.

The V gene is TRBV19, the J gene TRBJ2-1, with TRBD1 identical over 7 bases. CDR3 size: 14 residues. Trimming at V came to 7 bases and at J to 3 bases, leaving 6 bases not matched to a gene. The germline V gene has CDR1 LNHDA and CDR2 SQIVND (reference sequence). CDR3 DNA sequence: TGTGCCAGTAACCCGACAGGGTTCTACAATGAGCAGTTCTTC. Its protein is CASNPTGFYNEQFF.

The chain carries TRBV18 and TRBJ2-7; D is perhaps TRBD1 (6 bases). Germline V lookup: CDR1 KGHSH, CDR2 LQKENI. The ends were cut back, 5 bases at V and 7 bases at J, with 15 bases in the middle. The CDR3 consists of 13 residues. The CDR3 coding sequence is TGTGCCAGCTCAACGGACAGCACGGGGGAGCAGTACGTC. Translating it yields CASSTDSTGEQYV.

This chain joins TRBV3-1 (or the pseudogene TRBV3-2) and TRBJ2-5; 10 bases map to TRBD2. The CDR3 sequence is 16 residues long. Trimming took 2 bases from V and 5 from J; bases not matched to a gene: 8. The germline V gene has CDR1 LGHDT and CDR2 YNNKEL (reference sequence). Written as DNA, the CDR3 is TGTGCCAGCAGCCAAACCCTAGCGGGGGCCGGGGAGACCCAGTACTTC. This codes for CASSQTLAGAGETQYF.

The CDR3 sequence: CASGGDSGELFF. As DNA, the CDR3 is TGTGCCTCGGGCGGGGACTCCGGGGAGCTGTTTTTT. V is TRBV7-8 and J is TRBJ2-2, with D perhaps TRBD2 (6 bases). Trimming took off 11 bases at V and 6 bases at J, with 13 bases between the two ends. This CDR3 region has 12 residues. Germline values: CDR1 SGHVS, CDR2 FQNEAQ.

This chain uses TRBV10-3 with TRBJ1-2; the match to TRBD1 covers 8 bases. The V gene end was trimmed by 7 bases and the J gene end by 4 bases; junction bases not matched to a gene: 8. This CDR3 is built from 14 residues. The germline CDR1 and CDR2 sequences are ENHRY and SYGVKD. In DNA, the CDR3 is TGTGCCATCACCGACGGGACAGGCCCCTATGGCTACACCTTC. This gives the protein CAITDGTGPYGYTF.

This chain joins TRBV19 and TRBJ1-5; D unresolved. Trimming took 1 base from V and 6 from J, leaving 10 bases between them. CDR1 and CDR2 (germline): LNHDA, SQIVND (reference sequence). The CDR3 covers 14 residues. The CDR3 here is CASSIVGPTQPQHF. CDR3 bases: TGTGCCAGTAGTATAGTTGGCCCCACTCAGCCCCAGCATTTT.

The rearrangement links TRBV29-1 to TRBJ1-1; D possibly corresponds to TRBD1 (5 bases). Germline loops: CDR1 SQVTM, CDR2 ANQGSEA. The CDR3 length is 11 residues. Trimming stripped 4 bases from V and 8 bases from J, with 11 bases between. CDR3 in DNA: TGCAGCGTTGCGCCGGCAGGGGAAGCTTTCTTT. The encoded protein is CSVAPAGEAFF.